The TCR beta chain described here comes from a study of shared clonotypes between healthy human individuals. Method: immunoSEQ multiplex PCR; TCRdb's copy keeps in-frame clones and lacks some. This table has about 490,000 clones, about 80% appearing once. This CDR3 comprises 16 residues. The V and J ends lost 5 bases and 0 bases, in that order; junction bases with no gene match: 8. CDR1 SGHDT and CDR2 YYEEEE come from the germline V gene. This clone was found many times. V gene TRBV5-6 combines with J gene TRBJ2-1; 7 nucleotides line up with TRBD1. The sample comprised PBMCs. The sequence was collected from a woman aged 40 to 49 in good health. Some clones in this sample may be carry-over from other donors' samples. CDR3 residues: CASRPGQPTSYNEQFF. In nucleotides, the CDR3 is TGTGCCAGCAGGCCGGGACAGCCGACCTCCTACAATGAGCAGTTCTTC. Variable domain in full (rest from reference TRBV5-6 and TRBJ2-1): DAGVTQSPTHLIKTRGQQVTLRCSPKSGHDTVSWYQQALGQGPQFIFQYYEEEERQRGNFPDRFSGHQFPNYSSELNVNALLLGDSALYLCASRPGQPTSYNEQFFGPGTRLTVL.